The 12 T cell receptor beta chains below come from one sample, sequenced in a study of CXCR3-negative and CXCR3-positive naive CD8 T cells (dated by TCRdb to the late 2010s). Study-wide conclusions, independent of this receptor: TRB CDR3s from CXCR3-positive naive cells showed higher hydrophobicity (lower Kidera factor 4), lower energy, and higher strength and volume indices than CXCR3-negative naive cells.

TCRdb lists the instrument as NextSeq 550. The Human TCR Profiling Kit (MiLaboratory) was used to make UMI-labeled 5' RACE TRB cDNA libraries. TCRdb reprocessed the reads; each CDR3 protein sequence makes one entry, and DNA is unavailable. Per the sample table, the count is about 150,000 distinct CDR3 sequences. The ten largest make up nearly 0.5% of the sample. These receptors are not linked to any known antigen. The sequencing sample was made of naive CXCR3+ CD8+ T cells from blood. The label giving this sample's cell subset or site can be read as: CD45RO-CCR7+CD27+CD95- naive CD8+ T cells expressing CXCR3 (TNR3+). Receptors originate from a human donor in good health. Some clones in this sample may be carry-over from other donors' samples.

V usage is TRBV29-1 and J usage is TRBJ2-1. Germline values: CDR1 SQVTM, CDR2 ANQGSEA. This CDR3 is built from 11 residues. The CDR3 reads CSVDIYNEQFF.

This chain uses TRBV9 with TRBJ2-7. The CDR3 sequence is 13 residues long. Germline CDR1 and CDR2: SGDLS and YYNGEE. CDR3 amino acids: CASSVASGHEQYF.

This chain links TRBV29-1 with TRBJ2-7; the D gene TCRdb calls, TRBD2, cannot be checked with no DNA. The CDR3 is 15 amino acids. The germline V gene encodes CDR1 SQVTM and CDR2 ANQGSEA. This chain's CDR3 is CSVEGLPGLRYEQYF.

This chain joins TRBV7-2 and TRBJ1-5. This CDR3 spans 15 amino acids. Germline loops: CDR1 SGHTA, CDR2 FQGNSA. The CDR3 protein is CASSLVPDSYQPQHF.

The gene calls are TRBV4-3 and TRBJ2-7. CDR3 length: 15 residues. Per germline, CDR1 LGHNA and CDR2 YSLEER. CDR3 sequence: CASSQVSIGSYEQYF.

The CDR3 here is CASTVQQGLLDTQYF. This chain links TRBV5-1 with TRBJ2-3; the D call of TRBD1 rests on TCRdb alone, since no DNA is present to check it. The CDR3 has 15 residues. Germline V gives CDR1 SGHRS, CDR2 YFSETQ. The full variable domain, in which reference TRBV5-1 and TRBJ2-3 provide the parts outside the CDR3, is KAGVTQTPRYLIKTRGQQVTLSCSPISGHRSVSWYQQTPGQGLQFLFEYFSETQRNKGNFPGRFSGRQFSNSRSEMNVSTLELGDSALYLCASTVQQGLLDTQYFGPGTRLTVL.

V usage is TRBV28 and J usage is TRBJ2-4; the TRBD1 assignment by TCRdb is unverifiable without DNA. Germline loops: CDR1 MDHEN, CDR2 SYDVKM. CDR3 length: 15 residues. CDR3 amino acids: CASSFRGGTKNIQYF.

The V call is TRBV28, the J call TRBJ2-3; TCRdb outputs TRBD1, but without DNA this stays unchecked. Germline-derived CDR1 and CDR2 are MDHEN and SYDVKM. The CDR3 length is 19 residues. The CDR3 loop is CASSFLVKAGGHGADTQYF.

CDR3 sequence: CASSFGGLNEQFF. The chain uses TRBV12-3 or TRBV12-4 and TRBJ2-1; TCRdb picks TRBD1, but there is no DNA to check that call. The CDR3 is 13 residues long.

The chain combines TRBV5-1 with TRBJ1-2; the TRBD1 assignment by TCRdb is unverifiable without DNA. This CDR3 spans 17 amino acids. Germline CDR1 SGHRS, CDR2 YFSETQ. The CDR3 region is CASSLDPGQGAFGGYTF.

This chain uses TRBV11-1 with TRBJ1-1; the D call from TCRdb, TRBD1, cannot be confirmed without DNA. From germline, CDR1 is SGHAT and CDR2 FQDESV (reference sequence). The CDR3 is made up of 14 amino acids. CDR3: CATSGDRDRTEAFF.

The rearrangement uses TRBV24-1 and TRBJ2-3; TCRdb indicates TRBD1, and absent DNA this call remains unverified. Germline V gene sequence: CDR1 KGHDR, CDR2 SFDVKD. The CDR3 has 16 residues. The CDR3 sequence is CATSDSQGAFTDTQYF.